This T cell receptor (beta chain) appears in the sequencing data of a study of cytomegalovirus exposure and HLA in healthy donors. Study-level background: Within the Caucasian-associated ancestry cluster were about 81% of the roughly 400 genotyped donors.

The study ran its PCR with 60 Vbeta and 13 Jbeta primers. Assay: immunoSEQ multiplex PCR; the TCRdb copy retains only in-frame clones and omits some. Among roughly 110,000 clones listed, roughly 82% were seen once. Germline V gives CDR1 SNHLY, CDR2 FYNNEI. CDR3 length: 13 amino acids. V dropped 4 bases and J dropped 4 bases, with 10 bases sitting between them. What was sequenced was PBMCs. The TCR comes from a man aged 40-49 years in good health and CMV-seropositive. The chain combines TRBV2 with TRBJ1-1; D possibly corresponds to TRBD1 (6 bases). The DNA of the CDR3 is TGTGCCAGCAGTGTTGACAGGAGCACTGAAGCTTTCTTT. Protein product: CASSVDRSTEAFF.